A selection of T cell receptor beta chains follows, all from one sample in a study of cytomegalovirus exposure and HLA in healthy donors. Sequencing used immunoSEQ multiplex PCR; TCRdb keeps in-frame clones, though not all of them. The sample consists of about 140,000 clones, 73% of them appearing once. Sequenced sample: PBMCs. These receptors all come from a middle-aged woman in good health and CMV-seronegative. The CDR3 runs from the conserved cysteine through the conserved F or W. A D gene is named only where the DNA matches it firmly. The listing skips clone size in some rows; elsewhere it reads once, few, many or a size class.

d_call	v_call	j_call	clone_size	cdr3_nt	cdr3_aa
TRBD2	TRBV19	TRBJ2-3	.	TGTGCCAGTAGTGGTTTAGCGGGGGATCTCACAGATACGCAGTATTTT	CASSGLAGDLTDTQYF
.	TRBV7-9	TRBJ1-2	.	TGTGCCAGCAGCGTCGGGGTTCTGTATGGCTACACCTTC	CASSVGVLYGYTF
TRBD2	TRBV7-6	TRBJ2-2	.	TGTGCCAGCAGTTCCCGGACTAGCGGGGACACCGGGGAGCTGTTTTTT	CASSSRTSGDTGELFF
TRBD1	TRBV29-1	TRBJ2-5	.	TGCAGCGTTGGGACCGGGACAGGGGGCGCGGCCCAGTACTTC	CSVGTGTGGAAQYF
.	TRBV9	TRBJ1-1	once	TGTGCCAGCAGCGTTGGGGGCTCGAACACTGAAGCTTTCTTT	CASSVGGSNTEAFF
TRBD1	TRBV18	TRBJ1-4	.	TGTGCCAGCTCACCCGGACAGGGTGAAAAACTGTTTTTT	CASSPGQGEKLFF
TRBD1	TRBV4-3	TRBJ1-1	.	TGCGCCAGCAGCCAACGGACAGGGATGAACACTGAAGCTTTCTTT	CASSQRTGMNTEAFF
.	TRBV4-1	TRBJ2-5	.	TGCGCCAGCAGCCAAGAAGCAACACTTAGCCCCGAGTACTTC	CASSQEATLSPEYF
TRBD1	TRBV28	TRBJ2-2	.	TGTGCCAGCAGTTTATGGACAGGGCGGTTAGGCGGGGAGCTGTTTTTT	CASSLWTGRLGGELFF
.	TRBV5-6	TRBJ2-7	few	TGTGCCAGCAGCTTAAAGGGGCTAGGGTACGAGCAGTACTTC	CASSLKGLGYEQYF
.	TRBV19	TRBJ1-4	.	TGTGCCAGTAGTTCCCCCTTCGGTGGGCCTAATGAAAAACTGTTTTTT	CASSSPFGGPNEKLFF
.	TRBV6-6	TRBJ1-1	.	TGTGCCAGCAGTTACGCCCGGGGTGAAGCTTTCTTT	CASSYARGEAFF
.	TRBV6-5	TRBJ1-5	.	TGTGCCAGCAGGCTATATAGCAATCAGCCCCAGCATTTT	CASRLYSNQPQHF
.	TRBV19	TRBJ2-3	once	TGTGCCAGTAGTACCACAGGGTCAGATACGCAGTATTTT	CASSTTGSDTQYF
TRBD1	TRBV6-5	TRBJ2-7	.	TGTGCCAGCAGTCTCGGAACAGGGGACACCTACGAGCAGTACTTC	CASSLGTGDTYEQYF
TRBD1	TRBV6-1	TRBJ2-7	.	TGTGCCAGCAGTGAAGCGGGGACAGGATCCTACGAGCAGTACTTC	CASSEAGTGSYEQYF
.	TRBV12-5	TRBJ2-1	.	TGTGCTAGTGGCTCTGCGGGAATGCTGAACAATGAGCAGTTCTTC	CASGSAGMLNNEQFF
TRBD2	TRBV5-6	TRBJ2-4	.	TGTGCCAGCAGCTTGTGGGGGGAGGGCATTCAGTACTTC	CASSLWGEGIQYF
.	TRBV27	TRBJ1-6	.	TGTGCCAGCAGTTCTCATCCCGGCTCCTATAATTCACCCCTCCACTTT	CASSSHPGSYNSPLHF
TRBD2	TRBV7-2	TRBJ2-5	few	TGTGCCAGCAGCGATTGGACTAGCGGGGGTGAGACCCAGTACTTC	CASSDWTSGGETQYF
TRBD1	TRBV19	TRBJ1-3	.	TGTGCCACCCAACGGGGGACAGGGAACACCATATATTTT	CATQRGTGNTIYF
.	TRBV7-9	TRBJ1-2	.	TGTGCCAGCAGCTCCGACTTGACAGGCCCGCTCTATGGCTACACCTTC	CASSSDLTGPLYGYTF
TRBD1	TRBV9	TRBJ1-5	few	TGTGCCAGCAGCGTAGGGCAGGGGGTGGGTCAGCCCCAGCATTTT	CASSVGQGVGQPQHF
.	TRBV5-6	TRBJ1-1	.	TGTGCCAGCAGCTTGGACTTTAGAGGGCTGAACACTGAAGCTTTCTTT	CASSLDFRGLNTEAFF
.	TRBV5-1	TRBJ2-3	.	TGCGCCAGCAGTTTTCGGCCTCTTCAGGACTCTGGGCACACAGATACGCAGTATTTT	CASSFRPLQDSGHTDTQYF
.	TRBV29-1	TRBJ2-7	.	TGCAGCGTCCACACCAGACAGGCAAGCTCCTACGAGCAGTACTTC	CSVHTRQASSYEQYF
.	TRBV29-1	TRBJ1-2	.	TGCAGCGTTGATGAGGGTTCAAACTATGGCTACACCTTC	CSVDEGSNYGYTF
.	TRBV19	TRBJ1-2	.	TGTGCCAGTAGTCTAACCTTGGGCCCCTCCAACTATGGCTACACCTTC	CASSLTLGPSNYGYTF
.	TRBV4-1	TRBJ1-4	.	TGCGCCAGCAGGAAAATTACCCCGGGAGGAGATGAAAAACTGTTTTTT	CASRKITPGGDEKLFF
TRBD2	TRBV11-2	TRBJ2-3	.	TGTGCCAGCAGCGGTAGCGGGGGCACAGATACGCAGTATTTT	CASSGSGGTDTQYF
.	TRBV6-5	TRBJ1-1	.	TGTGCCAGCAGGGGAACAGGGCGGACTGAAGCTTTCTTT	CASRGTGRTEAFF
TRBD2	TRBV19	TRBJ2-5	once	TGTGCCAGTAGTACCACCAGCGGGGGGGCCAGTGAGACCCAGTACTTC	CASSTTSGGASETQYF
TRBD2	TRBV7-2	TRBJ2-1	once	TGTGCCAGCAGCTTGGATGGGACTAGCGGGGATGAGCAGTTCTTC	CASSLDGTSGDEQFF
.	TRBV5-6	TRBJ1-2	.	TGTGCCAGCAGCCGTAGCGGTATTTATGGCTACACCTTC	CASSRSGIYGYTF
TRBD1	TRBV9	TRBJ2-1	.	TGTGCCAGCAGCCCGGGACAGAACAATGAGCAGTTCTTC	CASSPGQNNEQFF
TRBD1	TRBV2	TRBJ2-1	.	TGTGCCAGCAACTCCGGGACAGACTACAATGAGCAGTTCTTC	CASNSGTDYNEQFF
.	TRBV7-9	TRBJ1-5	.	TGTGCCAGCGGGGCAGGGGCCAATCAGCCCCAGCATTTT	CASGAGANQPQHF
.	TRBV19	TRBJ1-2	few	TGTGCCAGTAGTATAGGGCGGAAAAGGGGCCATGGCTACACCTTC	CASSIGRKRGHGYTF
.	TRBV4-1	TRBJ1-1	few	TGCGCCAGCAGCCAAGTCCAGGATACCACTGAAGCTTTCTTT	CASSQVQDTTEAFF
.	TRBV29-1	TRBJ2-5	.	TGCAGCGTTGCCCAACAGGAAGAGACCCAGTACTTC	CSVAQQEETQYF
TRBD2	TRBV9	TRBJ2-1	once	TGTGCCAGCAGCGTAGCCTCGCTAGCGGATCACTACAATGAGCAGTTCTTC	CASSVASLADHYNEQFF
.	TRBV2	TRBJ2-3	.	TGTGCCAGCAGTGAAGAACGGAGCACAGATACGCAGTATTTT	CASSEERSTDTQYF
TRBD1	TRBV12-5	TRBJ1-6	.	TGTGCTAGTGGTGACCCGCCCGGGACAGGGAGTTATAATTCACCCCTCCACTTT	CASGDPPGTGSYNSPLHF
TRBD1	TRBV19	TRBJ1-1	.	TGTGCCAGTAGTATAGTTATGGGACAGATGAACACTGAAGCTTCCTTT	CASSIVMGQMNTEASF
.	TRBV6-5	TRBJ1-4	few	TGTGCCAGCAGACAGGCAATTGAGGAAAAACTGTTTTTT	CASRQAIEEKLFF
TRBD1	TRBV6-1	TRBJ1-2	.	TGTGCCAGCAGTGAATTCTGGACAGGGAACTATGGCTACACCTTC	CASSEFWTGNYGYTF
TRBD2	TRBV5-1	TRBJ2-3	.	TGCGCCAGCAGCCCGGGGGGGCCCACAGATACGCAGTATTTT	CASSPGGPTDTQYF
TRBD1	TRBV5-6	TRBJ1-1	few	TGTGCCAGCATCCGACAGGGGACGAACACTGAAGCTTTCTTT	CASIRQGTNTEAFF
.	TRBV7-9	TRBJ2-1	.	TGTGCCAGCATCCGCCCGGGAACGCCTGGATACAATGAGCAGTTCTTC	CASIRPGTPGYNEQFF
.	TRBV27	TRBJ2-2	.	TGTGCCAGCAGCACGACAGCCCCGAGCGGGGAGCTGTTTTTT	CASSTTAPSGELFF
.	TRBV19	TRBJ1-2	.	TGTGCCAGTAGTATAAGACTGGGGGGGATCTCGCGCTATGGCTACACCTTC	CASSIRLGGISRYGYTF
TRBD1	TRBV28	TRBJ1-2	.	TGTGCCAGCAGCGCCGGACAGGGCTCTGGCTACACCTTC	CASSAGQGSGYTF
TRBD1	TRBV5-1	TRBJ2-5	once	TGCGCCAGCAGCTTGGGTGGGACAGAAGAGACCCAGTACTTC	CASSLGGTEETQYF
TRBD2	TRBV7-8	TRBJ2-2	.	TGTGCCAGCAGCTCCCCGGGGGGGGCCAACACCGGGGAGCTGTTTTTT	CASSSPGGANTGELFF
TRBD2	TRBV5-1	TRBJ2-7	.	TGCGCCAGCAGCTTTCGCGGGGGTCTCAACGAGCAGTACTTC	CASSFRGGLNEQYF
.	TRBV4-1	TRBJ2-2	few	TGCGCCAGCAGCCAAGATGCAGGGTTGGAGACCGGGGAGCTGTTTTTT	CASSQDAGLETGELFF
.	TRBV4-3	TRBJ1-2	.	TGCGCCAGCAGCCAACCGGGGGACTATGGCTACACCTTC	CASSQPGDYGYTF